A single sample is the source of the 12 T cell receptor beta chains below, sequenced in a study of blood T cell repertoires in COVID-19. Using immunoSEQ multiplex PCR, the repertoire was profiled, and TCRdb retains in-frame clones only, with some absent. In the table there are 200,000 to 250,000 clones, about 80% of which are singletons. The sequencing input was peripheral blood. The receptors here all came from a woman aged 45 to 65 with acute or convalescent COVID-19.

In its sample, this clone was seen a few times. The rearrangement uses TRBV28 and TRBJ1-2; D might be TRBD1 (5 bases). From germline, CDR1 is MDHEN and CDR2 SYDVKM. Trimming removed 5 bases from V and 5 bases from J, with 12 bases in between. The CDR3 length is 13 residues. CDR3 DNA: TGTGCCAGCAGTCGACAGTATTTATATGGCTACACCTTC. It encodes CASSRQYLYGYTF.

The chain links TRBV6-2 or TRBV6-3 to TRBJ2-7, with 12 bases lining up with TRBD2. Unmatched junction bases numbered 11, after V lost 2 bases and J lost 3 bases. The germline gives CDR1 MNHEY, CDR2 SVGEGT. This CDR3 is built from 18 residues. The chain's CDR3 is CASSYRTSGDPLHYEQYF. In DNA form, the CDR3 reads TGTGCCAGCAGTTACAGGACTAGCGGGGACCCTCTACACTACGAGCAGTACTTC.

About this clone itself: Other DNA sequences in this sample translate to the same CDR3. The chain couples TRBV4-3 to TRBJ1-6; D perhaps matches TRBD1 (5 bases). The CDR3 is 15 amino acids. V lost 1 base to trimming and J lost 9 bases, with 13 bases between them. Germline V CDR1 and CDR2: LGHNA, YSLEER. DNA for the CDR3: TGCGCCAGCAGCCAAGGGCAGGGCGGAAGTTCACCCCTCCACTTT. Protein product: CASSQGQGGSSPLHF.

The J gene is TRBJ2-2, the V gene TRBV5-1; no clear D. Germline V gene data show CDR1 as SGHRS and CDR2 as YFSETQ. V lost 0 bases, J lost 8 bases, and 8 bases lay in between. This CDR3 is 13 amino acids long. As DNA, the CDR3 is TGCGCCAGCAGCTTGGTCTTAGTTGGGGAGCTGTTTTTT. As protein: CASSLVLVGELFF.

J is TRBJ1-3 and V is TRBV7-9; D is uncertain. This CDR3 has 15 residues. Germline values: CDR1 SEHNR, CDR2 FQNEAQ (reference sequence). With 3 bases removed from V and 2 bases from J, the gap between germline ends came to 11 bases. DNA of the CDR3: TGTGCCAGCAGCTTCTCCGGCGGGGCTGGAAACACCATATATTTT. It translates to CASSFSGGAGNTIYF.

The genes are TRBV9 and TRBJ2-3; 11 bases are shared with TRBD2. CDR3 size: 16 residues. Germline lookup yields CDR1 SGDLS and CDR2 YYNGEE. The V gene end was trimmed by 4 bases and the J gene end by 0 bases; junction bases not matched to a gene: 4. CDR3 coding DNA: TGTGCCAGCAGCTTACTAGCGGGAGTTAGCACAGATACGCAGTATTTT. Translated: CASSLLAGVSTDTQYF.

V usage is TRBV7-8 and J usage is TRBJ1-1; maybe TRBD1 (6 bases). The CDR3 runs 14 residues. The ends were cut back, 1 base at V and 4 bases at J, with 10 bases in the middle. The germline gives CDR1 SGHVS, CDR2 FQNEAQ. The CDR3 bases are TGTGCCAGCAGCTTAGTGGGGGGGGCCACTGAAGCTTTCTTT. It translates to CASSLVGGATEAFF.

The chain's CDR3 is CASSLNRAGNEQFF. The CDR3 DNA sequence: TGTGCCAGCAGCCTAAACCGGGCGGGCAATGAGCAGTTCTTC. The rearrangement joins TRBV7-9 to TRBJ2-1, with D perhaps matching TRBD2 (5 bases). Germline CDR1 SEHNR, CDR2 FQNEAQ (reference sequence). CDR3 length equals 14 residues. Trimming took 5 bases from V and 6 from J, leaving 14 bases between them.

The V call is TRBV30, the J call TRBJ2-2, with TRBD1 matching 9 bases. The CDR3 covers 15 residues. CDR1 is GTSNPN, CDR2 SVGIG, per germline (reference sequence). Losses at the gene ends were 3 bases for V and 4 bases for J; bases not matched to a gene: 6. The CDR3 DNA is TGTGCCTGGAGAGGGACAGGGTTGGCCACCGGGGAGCTGTTTTTT. Encoded protein: CAWRGTGLATGELFF.

This clone has a handful of counts. The V and J genes are TRBV3-1 (or the pseudogene TRBV3-2) and TRBJ2-3; D gene ambiguous. In germline, CDR1 is LGHDT, CDR2 YNNKEL (reference sequence). This CDR3 contains 12 residues. V dropped 4 bases and J dropped 4 bases, with 6 bases sitting between them. The chain's CDR3 is CASSPQPDTQYF. The CDR3, as DNA: TGTGCCAGCAGCCCACAACCAGATACGCAGTATTTT.

The chain links TRBV20-1 to TRBJ1-5, with D uncertain. This CDR3 is built from 14 residues. Germline assignment: CDR1 DFQATT and CDR2 SNEGSKA (reference sequence). V was shortened by 3 bases and J by 3 bases, with 12 bases between the two germline ends. This CDR3 reads CSASASADNQPQHF. The CDR3, as DNA: TGCAGTGCTAGTGCCTCGGCGGACAATCAGCCCCAGCATTTT.

V and J are TRBV5-5 and TRBJ2-5, with TRBD2 identical over 9 bases. Germline V gene sequence: CDR1 SGHKS, CDR2 YYEKEE (reference sequence). This CDR3 region has 17 residues. J was trimmed by 5 bases and V by 0 bases; bases with no gene match: 11. The CDR3 sequence: CASSLEARAGGPETQYF. DNA for the CDR3: TGTGCCAGCAGCTTGGAGGCGCGAGCGGGGGGACCGGAGACCCAGTACTTC.